Ten or more counts support the clone carrying this T cell receptor beta chain. The antigen is not known. Sample time point: persistent/refractory GD, antithyroid drugs over 5 years with positive TRAb. Construction of the TCR library relied on RNA isolated from PBMCs. Diagnoses of Graves' disease were made by American Thyroid Association guidelines. Combining iRepertoire HTBI primers with Arm-PCR of CDR3 regions, the authors built TCR beta libraries. TCRdb called the multiplex PCR reads again in MiXCR, with one record for every CDR3 protein. This table holds hundreds of thousands of distinct CDR3 sequences, roughly 20% found once. This sample is part of a study of regulatory T cells in long-lasting Graves disease. Study findings and constraints: Persistent Graves' patients had lower TCR diversity than newly diagnosed ones. Examination was confined to peripheral blood, excluding thyroid tissue. Favored gene segments in persistent disease were TRBV28, TRBJ1-2 and TRBJ2-5.

The CDR3 is 14 residues long. Trimming stripped 0 bases from V and 2 bases from J, with 8 bases between. Germline lookup yields CDR1 SGDLS and CDR2 YYNGEE. Here the sequenced sample was peripheral blood mononuclear cells (PBMCs), taken when the disease was refractory, from a patient treated with antithyroid drugs. This clonotype was sampled from a female donor with Graves disease. The J gene is TRBJ1-2, the V gene TRBV9; D possibly corresponds to TRBD1 (6 bases). Here the CDR3 DNA reads TGTGCCAGCAGCGTAGGTGGGGGCAACTATGGCTACACCTTC. Protein product: CASSVGGGNYGYTF.